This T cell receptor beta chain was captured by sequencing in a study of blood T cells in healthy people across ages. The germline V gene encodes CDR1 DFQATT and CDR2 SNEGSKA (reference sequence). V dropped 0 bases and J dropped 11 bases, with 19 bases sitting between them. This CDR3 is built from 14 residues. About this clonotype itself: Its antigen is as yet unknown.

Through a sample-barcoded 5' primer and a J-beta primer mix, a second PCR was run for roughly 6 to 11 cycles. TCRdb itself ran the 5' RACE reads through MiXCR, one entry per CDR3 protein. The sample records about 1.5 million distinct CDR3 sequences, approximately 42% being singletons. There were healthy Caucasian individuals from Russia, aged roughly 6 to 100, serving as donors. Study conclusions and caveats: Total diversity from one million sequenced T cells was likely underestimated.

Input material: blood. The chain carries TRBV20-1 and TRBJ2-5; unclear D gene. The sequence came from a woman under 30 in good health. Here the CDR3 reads CSARDFPGSNEQYF. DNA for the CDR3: TGCAGTGCTAGAGATTTTCCTGGCTCCAATGAGCAGTACTTC.